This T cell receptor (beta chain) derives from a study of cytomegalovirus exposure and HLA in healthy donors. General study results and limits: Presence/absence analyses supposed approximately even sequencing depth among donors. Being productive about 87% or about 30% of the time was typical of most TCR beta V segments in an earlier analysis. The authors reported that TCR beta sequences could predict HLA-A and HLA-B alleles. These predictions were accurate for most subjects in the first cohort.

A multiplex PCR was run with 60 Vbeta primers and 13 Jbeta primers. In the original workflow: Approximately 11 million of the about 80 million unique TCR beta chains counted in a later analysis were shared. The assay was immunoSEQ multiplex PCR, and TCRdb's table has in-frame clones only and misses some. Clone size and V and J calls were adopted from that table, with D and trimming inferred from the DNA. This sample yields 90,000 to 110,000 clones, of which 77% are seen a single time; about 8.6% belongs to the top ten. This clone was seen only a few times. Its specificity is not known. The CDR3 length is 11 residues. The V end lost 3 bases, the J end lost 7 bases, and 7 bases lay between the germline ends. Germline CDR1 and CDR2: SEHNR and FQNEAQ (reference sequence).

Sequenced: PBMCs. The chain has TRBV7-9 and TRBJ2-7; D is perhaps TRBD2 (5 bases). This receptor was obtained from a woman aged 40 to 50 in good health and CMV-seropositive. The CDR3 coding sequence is TGTGCCAGCAGCTTCGAGGGAGAGCAGTACTTC. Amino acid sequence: CASSFEGEQYF.